This TCR beta chain was documented in a study of identical twins. As concerns this clonotype: The junction departs from germline at one end; a sequencing error may be responsible.

TCRdb re-derived calls from the 5' RACE reads in MiXCR, one entry per CDR3 protein. The table includes around 490,000 distinct CDR3 sequences, approximately 14% detected once. Germline V CDR1 and CDR2: LGHDT, YNNKEL (reference sequence). There are 17 residues in the CDR3. The same sample was also used in a study of yellow fever vaccine responses in identical twins.

The sequence was obtained from a woman between 18 and 29 years old in good health. The sample comprised CD4+ T cells sorted from blood. This chain connects TRBV3-1 to TRBJ2-2; a possible D gene is TRBD2 (6 bases). CDR3 sequence reads: CATSASTGLPYTGELFF. For the CDR3, the DNA is TGTGCCACCAGCGCATCAACTGGACTACCTTACACCGGGGAGCTGTTTTTT.